The 31 T cell receptor beta chains listed next were all sequenced from one sample in a study of blood T cell repertoires in COVID-19. The method was immunoSEQ multiplex PCR; TCRdb's version includes in-frame clones alone and lacks a portion of them. Of under 150,000 clones in the sample, about 70% were seen once. Material: peripheral blood. Receptor source: a woman aged 70-85 years with acute or convalescent COVID-19.

The chain links TRBV14 to TRBJ1-1; D may be TRBD1 (5 bases). V was pared by 6 bases and J by 5 bases, with 19 bases between. CDR1 and CDR2 (germline): SGHDN, FVKESK. This CDR3 spans 15 amino acids. The CDR3 protein is CASSGGKELGTEAFF. The CDR3 bases are TGTGCCAGCAGTGGGGGGAAGGAATTGGGTACTGAAGCTTTCTTT.

The chain links TRBV6-2 or TRBV6-3 to TRBJ2-1; TRBD2 agrees at 8 bases. The CDR3 covers 16 residues. Germline lookup yields CDR1 MNHEY and CDR2 SVGEGT. Trimming cost V 2 bases and J 0 bases; bases outside gene matches: 3. The DNA of the CDR3 is TGTGCCAGCAGTTACGGGCTAGCGGGCTCCTACAATGAGCAGTTCTTC. Encoded protein: CASSYGLAGSYNEQFF.

This CDR3 reads CASRYRGGTEAFF. The CDR3 nucleotides are TGTGCCAGCAGGTACAGGGGTGGGACTGAAGCTTTCTTT. The V and J genes are TRBV5-4 and TRBJ1-1; 7 positions match TRBD1. Germline CDR1 and CDR2: SGHNT and YYREEE (reference sequence). The CDR3 totals 13 residues. Trimming removed 5 bases from V and 5 bases from J; junction bases left unmatched: 6. Using reference TRBV5-4 and TRBJ1-1 for the parts outside the CDR3, the full variable domain is ETGVTQSPTHLIKTRGQQVTLRCSSQSGHNTVSWYQQALGQGPQFIFQYYREEENGRGNFPPRFSGLQFPNYSSELNVNALELDDSALYLCASRYRGGTEAFFGQGTRLTVV.

The rearrangement links TRBV9 to TRBJ2-3; tentative D call: TRBD2 (5 bases). Trimming left V 3 bases short and J 1 base short, with 12 bases between. The germline gives CDR1 SGDLS, CDR2 YYNGEE. This CDR3 spans 15 amino acids. DNA of the CDR3: TGTGCCAGCAGCGGAGGTAGAGCGGGCACAGATACGCAGTATTTT. Translated, it gives CASSGGRAGTDTQYF.

This clone was found once. The J gene is TRBJ2-7, the V gene TRBV28; the D gene is possibly TRBD1 (6 bases). This CDR3 comprises 13 residues. V lost 2 bases and J lost 5, with 10 bases in between. Germline V gene sequence: CDR1 MDHEN, CDR2 SYDVKM. Here the CDR3 reads CASSLATGHEQYF. The CDR3 bases are TGTGCCAGCAGTTTAGCGACAGGACACGAGCAGTACTTC.

V usage is TRBV14 and J usage is TRBJ1-2, with no clear D. Trimming pared 0 bases from V and 4 bases from J, leaving 9 bases between. The CDR3 covers 14 residues. Germline CDR1 reads SGHDN; CDR2 reads FVKESK. In nucleotides, the CDR3 is TGTGCCAGCAGCCAAGATCGGCAGGCCTATGGCTACACCTTC. This codes for CASSQDRQAYGYTF.

This clone has more than one count but fewer than ten. The genes are TRBV4-1 and TRBJ2-7, with D possibly being TRBD1 (6 bases). Germline assignment: CDR1 MGHRA and CDR2 YSYEKL. This CDR3 contains 14 residues. The V gene lost 3 bases and the J gene lost 2 bases, with 11 bases spanning the gap. The CDR3 DNA sequence: TGCGCCAGCAGCCAGCCGGGACATACCTACGAGCAGTACTTC. Its translation is CASSQPGHTYEQYF.

This clone has only one observation. This chain connects TRBV6-5 to TRBJ1-1; D ambiguous. V was clipped by 2 bases and J by 1 base, with 5 bases between them. This CDR3 region has 13 residues. Germline lookup yields CDR1 MNHEY and CDR2 SVGAGI. The CDR3 reads CASSYTRNTEAFF. In DNA form, the CDR3 reads TGTGCCAGCAGTTACACCAGGAACACTGAAGCTTTCTTT.

This sequence joins TRBV6-1 and TRBJ1-3; D perhaps matches TRBD1 (6 bases). V was cut by 1 base and J by 1 base, with 14 bases left in between. The length of the CDR3 is 17 residues. CDR1 MNHNS and CDR2 SASEGT come from the germline V gene. The CDR3 DNA reads as TGTGCCAGCAGTGAAGGTGGGTTTGGACAGTCTGGAAACACCATATATTTT. Translating it yields CASSEGGFGQSGNTIYF.

This clone was picked up a small number of times. The chain recombines TRBV7-9 with TRBJ2-3; D perhaps matches TRBD2 (6 bases). The CDR3 runs to 17 residues. The germline V and J ends were trimmed by 1 base and 2 bases, with 16 bases remaining between them. Germline assignment: CDR1 SEHNR and CDR2 FQNEAQ (reference sequence). CDR3 DNA: TGTGCCAGCAGCTTAGTGGGACTGAGCGGGTACACAGATACGCAGTATTTT. The encoded protein is CASSLVGLSGYTDTQYF.

This rearrangement joins TRBV6-4 to TRBJ1-2; no reliable D call. V shed 6 bases and J shed 10 bases, with 18 bases lying between them. In germline, CDR1 is MRHNA, CDR2 SNTAGT. There are 13 residues in the CDR3. The CDR3 nucleotides are TGTGCCAGCAGAGACCCAGATACAGCGGTCTACACCTTC. It is translated as CASRDPDTAVYTF.

V gene TRBV6-5 combines with J gene TRBJ2-1, with D hard to call. Germline V gives CDR1 MNHEY, CDR2 SVGAGI. V lost 6 bases and J 5 bases, leaving 5 bases between the germline ends. The CDR3 length is 11 residues. The CDR3 bases are TGTGCCAGCAGCCTCGACAATGAGCAGTTCTTC. Translation: CASSLDNEQFF.

The V and J genes are TRBV25-1 and TRBJ1-4; TRBD1 aligns across 7 bases. Germline-derived CDR1 and CDR2 are MGHDK and SYGVNS. V shed 2 bases and J 10 bases; nucleotides not matched to a gene: 4. The CDR3 sequence is 13 residues long. This CDR3 is CASSEQGGGKLFF. For the CDR3, the DNA is TGTGCCAGCAGTGAACAGGGGGGTGGAAAACTGTTTTTT.

The V gene is TRBV19, the J gene TRBJ1-2, with 7 bases lining up with TRBD1. The V and J ends lost 7 bases and 8 bases, in that order; junction bases with no gene match: 13. The CDR3 has 14 amino acids. Germline V CDR1 and CDR2: LNHDA, SQIVND (reference sequence). In DNA, the CDR3 is TGTGCCAGTAAGAACGACCCGACAGGGCACGGCTACACCTTC. Its protein product is CASKNDPTGHGYTF. Complete variable domain (other parts from reference TRBV19 and TRBJ1-2): DGGITQSPKYLFRKEGQNVTLSCEQNLNHDAMYWYRQDPGQGLRLIYYSQIVNDFQKGDIAEGYSVSREKKESFPLTVTSAQKNPTAFYLCASKNDPTGHGYTFGSGTRLTVV.

This chain links TRBV7-2 with TRBJ1-5; tentatively, D is TRBD1 (6 bases). V lost 5 bases and J lost 0, with 8 bases in between. Germline V gives CDR1 SGHTA, CDR2 FQGNSA. The CDR3 consists of 14 residues. The DNA for the CDR3 is TGTGCCAGCAGCGGACAGTTTAGCAATCAGCCCCAGCATTTT. It encodes CASSGQFSNQPQHF.

The chain uses TRBV11-2 and TRBJ1-6; 8 positions agree with TRBD1. Germline CDR1 SGHAT, CDR2 FQNNGV. J gave up 5 bases and V 8 bases, and 2 bases lay outside the gene matches. The CDR3 spans 13 residues. The CDR3, as DNA: TGTGCCAGCGGACAGGGCAATAATTCACCCCTCCACTTT. It is translated as CASGQGNNSPLHF. Using reference TRBV11-2 and TRBJ1-6 for the parts outside the CDR3, the full variable domain is EAGVAQSPRYKIIEKRQSVAFWCNPISGHATLYWYQQILGQGPKLLIQFQNNGVVDDSQLPKDRFSAERLKGVDSTLKIQPAKLEDSAVYLCASGQGNNSPLHFGNGTRLTVT.

The V and J genes are TRBV7-2 and TRBJ2-5; TRBD2 matches 8 bases. The V gene end was trimmed by 1 base and the J gene end by 5 bases; junction bases not matched to a gene: 3. The germline V gene encodes CDR1 SGHTA and CDR2 FQGNSA. This CDR3 region has 14 residues. In DNA, the CDR3 is TGTGCCAGCAGCTTAGTTAGCGGGATTGAGACCCAGTACTTC. Protein product: CASSLVSGIETQYF.

This chain uses TRBV5-4 with TRBJ2-1; the D gene is possibly TRBD1 (5 bases). The CDR3 covers 12 residues. From germline, CDR1 is SGHNT and CDR2 YYREEE (reference sequence). V was pared by 4 bases and J by 9 bases, with 11 bases between. CDR3 amino acids: CASSSIQGEQFF. The CDR3 bases are TGTGCCAGCAGCAGTATTCAGGGTGAGCAGTTCTTC. Full variable domain (rest looked up from reference TRBV5-4 and TRBJ2-1): ETGVTQSPTHLIKTRGQQVTLRCSSQSGHNTVSWYQQALGQGPQFIFQYYREEENGRGNFPPRFSGLQFPNYSSELNVNALELDDSALYLCASSSIQGEQFFGPGTRLTVL.

The chain is built from TRBV6-6 and TRBJ2-1, with 9 bases fitting TRBD2. With V trimmed by 1 base and J by 6 bases, 4 bases remained unmatched. From germline, CDR1 is MNHNY and CDR2 SVGAGI (reference sequence). The CDR3 has 15 residues. The CDR3 bases are TGTGCCAGCAGTTACTTTAGCGGGAGTGGCAATGAGCAGTTCTTC. Amino acid sequence: CASSYFSGSGNEQFF.

As DNA, the CDR3 is TGTGCCAGTAGTCACCTGGGACAGAGGAACACTGAAGCTTTCTTT. This sequence encodes CASSHLGQRNTEAFF. The chain recombines TRBV19 with TRBJ1-1; 7 nucleotides line up with TRBD1. The germline CDR1 and CDR2 sequences are LNHDA and SQIVND (reference sequence). The CDR3 sequence is 15 residues long. The V and J ends lost 5 bases and 1 base, in that order; junction bases with no gene match: 7.

V usage is TRBV30 and J usage is TRBJ1-2; TRBD1 matches 7 bases. Per germline, CDR1 GTSNPN and CDR2 SVGIG (reference sequence). The CDR3 covers 13 residues. The junction had 6 bases not matched to a gene; V was cut back by 2 bases and J by 6 bases. This chain's CDR3 is CAWSPTGVDGYTF. CDR3 sequence (DNA): TGTGCCTGGAGTCCTACAGGGGTTGATGGCTACACCTTC.

The gene calls are TRBV4-3 and TRBJ2-1, with TRBD1 matching 8 bases. The CDR3 spans 13 residues. Germline CDR1 is LGHNA and CDR2 is YSLEER. With 1 base clipped from V and 12 bases from J, the junction kept 5 bases outside the gene matches. CDR3 sequence: CASSQATGGGQFF. In DNA, the CDR3 is TGCGCCAGCAGCCAAGCTACAGGGGGAGGGCAGTTCTTC.

This chain joins TRBV24-1 and TRBJ2-3; D perhaps matches TRBD2 (5 bases). Trimming took off 9 bases at V and 0 bases at J, with 12 bases between the two ends. The CDR3 runs 14 residues. The germline CDR1 and CDR2 sequences are KGHDR and SFDVKD. CDR3 DNA: TGTGCCACCTCGGGCGGGTCTAGCACAGATACGCAGTATTTT. It is translated as CATSGGSSTDTQYF.

This clone was recorded at least ten times. The chain has TRBV2 and TRBJ2-5; 12 nucleotides line up with TRBD2. The CDR3 is 14 residues long. V was pared by 7 bases and J by 4 bases, with 4 bases of the junction left unmatched. In germline, CDR1 is SNHLY, CDR2 FYNNEI. The CDR3 coding sequence is TGTGCCAGCACGGGACTAGCGGGTTTAGAGACCCAGTACTTC. It encodes CASTGLAGLETQYF.

The chain employs TRBV5-1 and TRBJ2-1; a weak D match, TRBD1 (6 bases). The CDR3 is made up of 15 amino acids. The V end lost 0 bases, the J end lost 5 bases, and 12 bases lay between the germline ends. Germline V gene data show CDR1 as SGHRS and CDR2 as YFSETQ. The CDR3 reads CASSLARRGHNEQFF. The CDR3, as DNA: TGCGCCAGCAGCTTGGCCCGCAGGGGTCACAATGAGCAGTTCTTC.

The V call is TRBV7-2, the J call TRBJ1-2; D possibly corresponds to TRBD1 (6 bases). CDR1 and CDR2 from the germline V gene are SGHTA and FQGNSA. V gave up 5 bases and J gave up 4 bases, with 8 bases separating them. The CDR3 covers 12 residues. DNA for the CDR3: TGTGCCAGCAGCATACAGGGCTATGGCTACACCTTC. Amino acid sequence: CASSIQGYGYTF.

This sequence joins TRBV10-3 and TRBJ1-2; tentative D call: TRBD1 (5 bases). V lost 1 base and J lost 7, with 13 bases in between. CDR1 and CDR2 (germline): ENHRY, SYGVKD. The CDR3 length is 14 residues. CDR3 amino acids: CAISEFPGSSGYTF. CDR3 nucleotides: TGTGCCATCAGTGAGTTCCCAGGGTCTAGTGGCTACACCTTC.

The chain joins TRBV5-1 to TRBJ2-2; D perhaps matches TRBD2 (6 bases). The germline CDR1 and CDR2 sequences are SGHRS and YFSETQ. V lost 1 base to trimming and J lost 3 bases, with 10 bases between them. The CDR3 contains 15 residues. The CDR3 DNA sequence: TGCGCCAGCAGCTTGACTAGCCCATACACCGGGGAGCTGTTTTTT. It translates to CASSLTSPYTGELFF.

This clone was seen repeatedly, ten times or more. The chain joins TRBV6-4 to TRBJ1-6; 8 nucleotides agree with TRBD1. CDR3 length equals 15 residues. The J segment lost 9 bases and the V segment lost 4 bases, leaving 8 bases of the junction unmatched. The germline gives CDR1 MRHNA, CDR2 SNTAGT. The DNA of the CDR3 is TGTGCCAGCAGTGCCGACGGACAGGGATCTTCACCCCTCCACTTT. Translation gives CASSADGQGSSPLHF.

This clone was counted between two and nine times. V usage is TRBV19 and J usage is TRBJ1-1; a possible D gene is TRBD1 (5 bases). Germline lookup yields CDR1 LNHDA and CDR2 SQIVND (reference sequence). Deletions cut 2 bases from V and 1 base from J, with 11 bases between. This CDR3 spans 15 amino acids. CDR3 nucleotides: TGTGCCAGTAGTATATTCGGCAGGGAGAACACTGAAGCTTTCTTT. Translated, it gives CASSIFGRENTEAFF.

The J gene is TRBJ1-2, the V gene TRBV3-1 (or the pseudogene TRBV3-2); TRBD1 is a possible D gene (5 bases). Germline-derived CDR1 and CDR2 are LGHDT and YNNKEL (reference sequence). With 2 bases removed from V and 7 bases from J, the gap between germline ends came to 8 bases. The length of the CDR3 is 12 residues. Written as DNA, the CDR3 is TGTGCCAGCAGCCAACAGGGTACTGGCTACACCTTC. Amino acid sequence: CASSQQGTGYTF.